Each of the 27 T cell receptor beta chains below was sequenced from the same sample in a study of T-cell reconstitution after alpha-beta-depleted transplantation in children. The library targeted TCRbeta and was prepared with unique molecular identifiers. TCRdb processed the PCR reads anew with MiXCR; each CDR3 protein has one entry. This sample carries 330,000 or so distinct CDR3 sequences, nearly 8% of them seen once, and the ten largest clones take approximately 9.6%. Findings of the study overall: Most T-cell counts and diversity one year after the transplant came from T cells that were newly produced.

For these receptors, no antigen is known. The sample was peripheral blood, taken 360 days after TCRalphabeta/CD19-depleted stem cell transplant. The receptors shown here come from a female patient between 2 and 15 years old who had a stem cell transplant for Fanconi anemia, so the T cells may come from the graft donor.

This clonotype was seen at least ten times. This chain joins TRBV10-3 and TRBJ1-1; 8 bases map to TRBD1. CDR3 length equals 14 residues. The J segment lost 1 base and the V segment lost 4 bases, leaving 2 bases of the junction unmatched. CDR1 ENHRY and CDR2 SYGVKD come from the germline V gene. Here the CDR3 reads CAISATGENTEAFF. In nucleotides, the CDR3 is TGTGCCATCAGTGCGACAGGGGAGAACACTGAAGCTTTCTTT.

This clonotype turned up a few times. This chain links TRBV5-4 with TRBJ2-2; D is undetermined. Per germline, CDR1 SGHNT and CDR2 YYREEE (reference sequence). The CDR3 contains 17 residues. Trimming removed 2 bases from V and 4 bases from J, with 18 bases in between. The DNA for the CDR3 is TGTGCCAGCAGCTTCGGAGATTCTGGGTTCACCACCGGGGAGCTGTTTTTT. This encodes CASSFGDSGFTTGELFF. The complete variable domain, with remaining parts taken from reference TRBV5-4 and TRBJ2-2, reads ETGVTQSPTHLIKTRGQQVTLRCSSQSGHNTVSWYQQALGQGPQFIFQYYREEENGRGNFPPRFSGLQFPNYSSELNVNALELDDSALYLCASSFGDSGFTTGELFFGEGSRLTVL.

This clonotype was picked up a small number of times. The CDR3 sequence is CASSSDSIQETQYF. CDR3 DNA: TGTGCCAGCAGCTCGGACAGTATCCAAGAGACCCAGTACTTC. The chain is built from TRBV7-9 and TRBJ2-5, with TRBD1 as a possible D gene (6 bases). V was clipped by 4 bases and J by 1 base, with 10 bases between them. Germline-derived CDR1 and CDR2 are SEHNR and FQNEAQ (reference sequence). The CDR3 has 14 amino acids.

This clonotype was seen repeatedly, ten times or more. This chain joins TRBV14 and TRBJ2-1; 7 positions agree with TRBD2. The CDR3 runs to 14 residues. Per the germline V gene, CDR1 is SGHDN and CDR2 is FVKESK. Trimming at V came to 1 base and at J to 4 bases, leaving 1 base not matched to a gene. The CDR3 DNA reads as TGTGCCAGCAGCCAAGGACTAGCTTACAATGAGCAGTTCTTC. Its translation: CASSQGLAYNEQFF.

This clonotype came up many times. The genes are TRBV20-1 and TRBJ2-4, with a possible D match to TRBD2 (6 bases). The CDR3 totals 13 residues. Germline CDR1 is DFQATT and CDR2 is SNEGSKA (reference sequence). Trimming took off 5 bases at V and 7 bases at J, with 15 bases between the two ends. CDR3 in DNA: TGCAGTGCTCCGACTAGAATTACCAACATTCAGTACTTC. Its translation is CSAPTRITNIQYF.

The chain links TRBV10-3 to TRBJ1-1; 7 nucleotides line up with TRBD1. The germline gives CDR1 ENHRY, CDR2 SYGVKD. The CDR3 totals 18 residues. J gave up 3 bases and V 2 bases, and 15 bases lay outside the gene matches. CDR3 in amino acids: CAISEGDRAGISYTEAFF. The CDR3 DNA sequence: TGTGCCATCAGTGAGGGCGACAGGGCGGGGATTAGTTACACTGAAGCTTTCTTT.

This clonotype has a handful of counts. The rearrangement joins TRBV18 to TRBJ2-1, with D hard to call. The CDR3 length is 16 residues. Germline V CDR1 and CDR2: KGHSH, LQKENI. The V gene lost 3 bases and the J gene lost 3 bases, with 15 bases spanning the gap. CDR3 DNA sequence: TGTGCCAGCTCACCGATCCCCGGGCGAAGCTACAATGAGCAGTTCTTC. Protein: CASSPIPGRSYNEQFF.

There are many counts of this clonotype. The chain employs TRBV15 and TRBJ1-1; 7 positions match TRBD1. The CDR3 consists of 13 residues. The V gene end was trimmed by 6 bases and the J gene end by 4 bases; junction bases not matched to a gene: 5. CDR1 and CDR2 from the germline V gene are LNHNV and YYDKDF (reference sequence). The CDR3 DNA follows: TGTGCCACCAGTGAGGGGGCTAGCACTGAAGCTTTCTTT. As protein: CATSEGASTEAFF.

This clonotype appeared many times. The chain has TRBV7-6 and TRBJ2-3; TRBD2 agrees at 8 bases. The CDR3 has 17 residues. The V segment lost 0 bases and the J segment 4 bases; nucleotides outside the gene matches: 9. Germline CDR1 SGHVS, CDR2 FNYEAQ. This CDR3 is CASSLAISGRGSDTQYF. The DNA for the CDR3 is TGTGCCAGCAGCTTAGCTATCAGCGGGAGAGGGTCAGATACGCAGTATTTT.

This clonotype was counted only a few times. The chain links TRBV12-3 or TRBV12-4 to TRBJ1-1, with unresolved D. V lost 4 bases, J lost 0 bases, and 12 bases lay in between. The CDR3 covers 15 residues. This CDR3 reads CASSSQIGMNTEAFF. Written as DNA, the CDR3 is TGTGCCAGCAGTTCGCAGATAGGGATGAACACTGAAGCTTTCTTT.

In this sample, this clonotype turned up many times. The chain combines TRBV29-1 with TRBJ2-6; the D is unclear. Germline loops: CDR1 SQVTM, CDR2 ANQGSEA. The CDR3 spans 14 residues. Trimming took off 6 bases at V and 0 bases at J, with 9 bases between the two ends. In DNA, the CDR3 is TGCAGCGTCGCTTCAGACTCTGGGGCCAACGTCCTGACTTTC. Encoded protein: CSVASDSGANVLTF. Combining the CDR3 with reference TRBV29-1 and TRBJ2-6 gives the whole variable domain SAVISQKPSRDICQRGTSLTIQCQVDSQVTMMFWYRQQPGQSLTLIATANQGSEATYESGFVIDKFPISRPNLTFSTLTVSNMSPEDSSIYLCSVASDSGANVLTFGAGSRLTVL.

The rearrangement links TRBV11-2 to TRBJ2-1; TRBD1 matches at 9 bases. Trimming cost V 4 bases and J 5 bases; bases outside gene matches: 6. The length of the CDR3 is 15 residues. Germline V gene data show CDR1 as SGHAT and CDR2 as FQNNGV. The CDR3, as DNA: TGTGCCAGCAGCTCCCGGGACAGGGACAACAATGAGCAGTTCTTC. This translates into CASSSRDRDNNEQFF.

Many counts were recorded for this clonotype. The rearrangement uses TRBV28 and TRBJ1-5; 11 positions agree with TRBD1. CDR3 length: 16 residues. V lost 4 bases and J lost 6; bases outside the gene matches: 8. The V gene's germline CDR1 is MDHEN and CDR2 SYDVKM. The CDR3 DNA reads TGTGCCAGCAGTTCCCGGGACAGGGGGTTGCTTCAGCCCCAGCATTTT. Amino acids: CASSSRDRGLLQPQHF.

The J gene is TRBJ2-3, the V gene TRBV19; D perhaps matches TRBD2 (6 bases). The CDR3 totals 14 residues. With 6 bases removed from V and 3 bases from J, the gap between germline ends came to 13 bases. The V gene's germline CDR1 is LNHDA and CDR2 SQIVND (reference sequence). The CDR3 DNA sequence: TGTGCCAGTAGGCGGTGGGGGAGGACAGATACGCAGTATTTT. It encodes CASRRWGRTDTQYF.

This clonotype was seen repeatedly, ten times or more. This sequence joins TRBV25-1 and TRBJ1-6; D gene ambiguous. With 1 base removed from V and 7 bases from J, the gap between germline ends came to 2 bases. The CDR3 has 12 residues. From germline, CDR1 is MGHDK and CDR2 SYGVNS. Here the CDR3 DNA reads TGTGCCAGCAGTGAATGGAATTCACCCCTCCACTTT. As protein: CASSEWNSPLHF.

In its sample, this clonotype was seen many times. The chain employs TRBV24-1 and TRBJ2-5; a possible D gene is TRBD1 (5 bases). The CDR3 sequence is 15 residues long. V was clipped by 3 bases and J by 2 bases, with 12 bases between them. CDR1 and CDR2 from the germline V gene are KGHDR and SFDVKD. The CDR3 sequence is CATSDLSGIQETQYF. CDR3 DNA sequence: TGTGCCACCAGTGATCTATCAGGGATACAAGAGACCCAGTACTTC.

In this sample, this clonotype turned up a few times. The J gene is TRBJ1-1, the V gene TRBV4-2; D not resolved. Germline loops: CDR1 LGHNA, CDR2 YNFKEQ. CDR3 length: 15 amino acids. Trimming shortened V by 0 bases and J by 1 base, and 9 bases separated the two germline ends. CDR3 sequence (DNA): TGTGCCAGCAGCCAAGAAGGGCGGGGGAACACTGAAGCTTTCTTT. Encoded protein: CASSQEGRGNTEAFF.

This clonotype was found many times. The V call is TRBV7-6, the J call TRBJ2-2, with D perhaps matching TRBD1 (6 bases). Germline V gene data show CDR1 as SGHVS and CDR2 as FNYEAQ. The V end lost 1 base, the J end lost 0 bases, and 12 bases lay between the germline ends. This CDR3 comprises 17 residues. The DNA of the CDR3 is TGTGCCAGCAGCTTAGGTCTGCAGGGGTCGAACACCGGGGAGCTGTTTTTT. Encoded protein: CASSLGLQGSNTGELFF.

This clonotype was seen at least ten times. The J gene is TRBJ2-1, the V gene TRBV20-1; D is unresolved. Germline V lookup: CDR1 DFQATT, CDR2 SNEGSKA (reference sequence). The CDR3 spans 13 residues. The ends were cut back, 6 bases at V and 8 bases at J, with 17 bases in the middle. The CDR3 reads CSATTNSVDEQFF. CDR3 DNA sequence: TGCAGTGCCACCACCAATTCCGTCGATGAGCAGTTCTTC.

This clonotype was seen many times. V and J are TRBV20-1 and TRBJ2-2; D might be TRBD1 (6 bases). V dropped 0 bases and J dropped 4 bases, with 24 bases sitting between them. CDR3 length equals 19 residues. In germline, CDR1 is DFQATT, CDR2 SNEGSKA (reference sequence). Written as DNA, the CDR3 is TGCAGTGCTAGAGATCCTCGGAATGCAGGGGTTAGCTTCACCGGGGAGCTGTTTTTT. It codes for CSARDPRNAGVSFTGELFF.

The chain has TRBV29-1 and TRBJ1-2; D possibly corresponds to TRBD1 (5 bases). Germline V gene lookup returns CDR1 SQVTM and CDR2 ANQGSEA. This CDR3 contains 11 residues. Trimming cost V 3 bases and J 7 bases, with 9 bases left between them. CDR3 in DNA: TGCAGCGTTGAGGGGCAGACTGGCTACACCTTC. Residues: CSVEGQTGYTF.

This clonotype showed up many times. This chain joins TRBV28 and TRBJ2-1; D is undetermined. Between the trimmed V and J ends, which lost 7 bases and 4 bases, there was a span of 5 bases. The CDR3 is 11 residues long. In germline, CDR1 is MDHEN, CDR2 SYDVKM. In DNA, the CDR3 is TGTGCCAGCACCAAATACAATGAGCAGTTCTTC. Protein sequence: CASTKYNEQFF. The full variable domain, with the rest looked up from reference TRBV28 and TRBJ2-1, is DVKVTQSSRYLVKRTGEKVFLECVQDMDHENMFWYRQDPGLGLRLIYFSYDVKMKEKGDIPEGYSVSREKKERFSLILESASTNQTSMYLCASTKYNEQFFGPGTRLTVL.

This clonotype was found many times. This chain connects TRBV20-1 to TRBJ1-3; 8 nucleotides align to TRBD1. With 0 bases clipped from V and 4 bases from J, the junction kept 5 bases outside the gene matches. The CDR3 covers 15 residues. Looked up from germline, CDR1 is DFQATT and CDR2 is SNEGSKA (reference sequence). The CDR3 nucleotides read TGCAGTGCTAGAGATAGGACAGGGAACGGAAACACCATATATTTT. It is translated as CSARDRTGNGNTIYF.

This clonotype was recorded a few times. The chain combines TRBV6-1 with TRBJ1-4; D gene ambiguous. The ends were cut back, 7 bases at V and 0 bases at J, with 24 bases in the middle. The CDR3 totals 19 residues. Germline V gives CDR1 MNHNS, CDR2 SASEGT. CDR3: CASTPLRAGPYATNEKLFF. The CDR3, as DNA: TGTGCCAGCACCCCGTTGAGGGCAGGACCCTATGCAACTAATGAAAAACTGTTTTTT.

This chain uses TRBV5-4 with TRBJ2-7; 9 bases match TRBD2. V shed 3 bases and J 7 bases; nucleotides not matched to a gene: 5. Per the germline V gene, CDR1 is SGHNT and CDR2 is YYREEE (reference sequence). The CDR3 is 13 residues long. The CDR3 here is CASSSGLAREQYF. For the CDR3, the DNA is TGTGCCAGCAGCTCTGGACTAGCGAGGGAGCAGTACTTC.

This clonotype has a count of ten or more. The gene calls are TRBV25-1 and TRBJ2-7, with 8 bases matching TRBD1. Germline trimming cut 2 bases from V and 6 bases from J; bases unmatched to any gene: 18. The length of the CDR3 is 18 residues. CDR1 MGHDK and CDR2 SYGVNS come from the germline V gene. In DNA, the CDR3 is TGTGCCAGCAGTGAAAGAGGGACAGGCCCTTATGACGTACGCGAGCAGTACTTC. It codes for CASSERGTGPYDVREQYF.

The chain recombines TRBV20-1 with TRBJ2-7; D call uncertain. This CDR3 contains 12 residues. The germline CDR1 and CDR2 sequences are DFQATT and SNEGSKA (reference sequence). Trimming took off 3 bases at V and 4 bases at J, with 10 bases between the two ends. CDR3 amino acids: CSARTHIYEQYV. The CDR3 DNA reads as TGCAGTGCTAGGACCCACATTTACGAGCAGTACGTC.